This is a list of T cell receptor beta chains from one sample in a study of CD8 T cells in Susac syndrome. TCRdb reanalysed the immunoSEQ multiplex PCR reads using MiXCR and keeps one entry per CDR3 protein. The table lists 100,000 to 150,000 distinct CDR3 sequences, over 80% of them singletons, with roughly 0.5% in the top ten. The sequenced sample consisted of CD8+ T cells from PBMCs. The receptors derive from a human donor with multiple sclerosis. CDR3s include the opening cysteine and the closing phenylalanine or tryptophan. The D gene is left open where the match is weak. Some rows have no size entry. The others give once, few or many, or a class for an expanded clone.

CDR3 protein,CDR3 DNA,V gene,D gene,J gene,clone size
CASRKGGDYYGYTF,TGTGCCAGCAGGAAGGGGGGGGACTACTATGGCTACACCTTC,TRBV2,.,TRBJ1-2,.
CASSMGPGDTGELFF,TGTGCCAGTAGTATGGGGCCAGGGGACACCGGGGAGCTGTTTTTT,TRBV19,.,TRBJ2-2,once
CASSLLVGGGTGELFF,TGTGCCAGCAGTCTCCTCGTAGGGGGTGGCACCGGGGAGCTGTTTTTT,TRBV2,.,TRBJ2-2,.
CASSQVWPGQGNQPQHF,TGCGCCAGCAGCCAAGTATGGCCGGGACAGGGGAATCAGCCCCAGCATTTT,TRBV4-1,TRBD1,TRBJ1-5,.
CASSSVWGAQDYGYTF,TGTGCCAGCAGCTCCGTTTGGGGGGCCCAGGACTATGGCTACACCTTC,TRBV5-4,.,TRBJ1-2,.
CASSLEMSREAGELFF,TGTGCCAGCAGCTTAGAGATGAGCAGGGAGGCCGGGGAGCTGTTTTTT,TRBV7-6,.,TRBJ2-2,few
CASSRGTGVDTEAFF,TGTGCCAGCAGCCGAGGTACAGGGGTTGACACTGAAGCTTTCTTT,TRBV3-1,TRBD1,TRBJ1-1,.
CASSEYMRAEGAFF,TGTGCCAGCAGTGAATATATGAGAGCCGAGGGAGCTTTCTTT,TRBV25-1,.,TRBJ1-1,.
CASSLPAAGGNQPQHF,TGTGCCAGCAGTTTGCCCGCCGCTGGGGGCAATCAGCCCCAGCATTTT,TRBV27,.,TRBJ1-5,.
CSVDLRGSSTDTQYF,TGCAGCGTCGACCTCAGGGGATCCAGCACAGATACGCAGTATTTT,TRBV29-1,.,TRBJ2-3,.
CASSPRAVTRTQYF,TGTGCCAGCAGCCCACGGGCCGTGACTCGGACCCAGTACTTC,TRBV7-6,.,TRBJ2-5,.
CASSGTGGEQYF,TGTGCCAGCAGCGGGACAGGGGGCGAGCAGTACTTC,TRBV5-4,TRBD1,TRBJ2-7,.
CASSRTGTGSPYEQYF,TGTGCCAGCAGCAGGACCGGGACAGGGAGTCCCTACGAGCAGTACTTC,TRBV21-1,.,TRBJ2-7,.
CASRNTGELFF,TGTGCCAGCAGGAACACCGGGGAGCTGTTTTTT,TRBV27,.,TRBJ2-2,once
CASRGQGGNQPQHF,TGTGCCAGCAGGGGGCAGGGAGGCAATCAGCCCCAGCATTTT,TRBV27,.,TRBJ1-5,.
CATSDPELRGRYTF,TGTGCCACCAGTGACCCCGAGTTACGGGGCCGCTACACCTTC,TRBV24-1,.,TRBJ1-2,.
CASSLVWGADTEAFF,TGCGCCAGCAGCTTGGTTTGGGGGGCGGACACTGAAGCTTTCTTT,TRBV5-1,.,TRBJ1-1,.
CATSGDRDRVQETQYF,TGTGCCACCAGCGGGGACCGGGACAGAGTCCAAGAGACCCAGTACTTC,TRBV15,TRBD1,TRBJ2-5,.
CSVEDPDRALGGYTF,TGCAGCGTTGAAGATCCGGACAGGGCCCTGGGTGGCTACACCTTC,TRBV29-1,TRBD1,TRBJ1-2,.
CASSFGWDTEAFF,TGTGCCAGCAGCTTCGGGTGGGACACTGAAGCTTTCTTT,TRBV11-2,.,TRBJ1-1,few
CASTEPGRGNTEAFF,TGTGCCAGCACCGAACCGGGACGGGGGAACACTGAAGCTTTCTTT,TRBV12-3/TRBV12-4,.,TRBJ1-1,.
CASSLVWWLAGAGELFF,TGTGCCAGCAGCTTAGTGTGGTGGCTAGCGGGAGCCGGGGAGCTGTTTTTT,TRBV7-2,TRBD2,TRBJ2-2,once
CASSALWGTDTQYF,TGTGCCAGTAGTGCACTCTGGGGCACAGATACGCAGTATTTT,TRBV19,.,TRBJ2-3,.
CASSLSGVLKF,TGTGCCAGCAGTTTATCCGGGGTCTTAAAGTTC,TRBV27,.,TRBJ2-1,.
CASSILGRIEPDYGYTF,TGTGCCAGTAGTATATTGGGGAGGATTGAACCTGACTATGGCTACACCTTC,TRBV19,.,TRBJ1-2,.
CASSRQGGVGSNTGELFF,TGCGCCAGCAGCCGACAGGGGGGGGTGGGATCGAACACCGGGGAGCTGTTTTTT,TRBV4-1,TRBD1,TRBJ2-2,.
CASSLVDQPQHF,TGTGCCAGCAGCTTAGTCGATCAGCCCCAGCATTTT,TRBV7-9,.,TRBJ1-5,.
CASRSPGQGFTEAFF,TGTGCCAGCAGATCCCCGGGACAGGGATTCACTGAAGCTTTCTTT,TRBV12-3/TRBV12-4,TRBD1,TRBJ1-1,once
CASSLVGNPLDTEAFF,TGTGCCAGCAGCTTAGTGGGCAACCCTTTAGACACTGAAGCTTTCTTT,TRBV7-9,.,TRBJ1-1,.
CASSFPGGVGELFF,TGTGCCAGCAGTTTCCCGGGGGGAGTGGGGGAGCTGTTTTTT,TRBV28,TRBD2,TRBJ2-2,.
CASSLRGAKTGELFF,TGTGCCAGCAGCTTACGGGGGGCTAAAACCGGGGAGCTGTTTTTT,TRBV7-8,.,TRBJ2-2,.
CASSQGRGGNTEAFF,TGCGCCAGCAGCCAGGGTCGGGGAGGGAACACTGAAGCTTTCTTT,TRBV4-1,.,TRBJ1-1,.
CASSFDIYEQYF,TGTGCCAGCAGCTTTGACATCTACGAGCAGTACTTC,TRBV7-9,.,TRBJ2-7,few
CASSHGDFLSTDTQYF,TGTGCCAGCAGCCACGGGGACTTCTTAAGCACAGATACGCAGTATTTT,TRBV7-9,.,TRBJ2-3,.
CASSTTKGGNEQFF,TGTGCCAGCAGCACAACGAAGGGGGGGAATGAGCAGTTCTTC,TRBV7-9,.,TRBJ2-1,.
CSARDRDRGRETQYF,TGCAGTGCTAGAGATAGGGACAGGGGTAGGGAGACCCAGTACTTC,TRBV20-1,TRBD1,TRBJ2-5,.
CASSIDHRGNTEAFF,TGTGCCAGTAGTATAGATCACAGGGGGAACACTGAAGCTTTCTTT,TRBV19,TRBD1,TRBJ1-1,.
CATSSGENTIYF,TGTGCCACCAGTTCTGGAGAAAACACCATATATTTT,TRBV24-1,.,TRBJ1-3,once
CSALSDRGHQTNEKLFF,TGCAGTGCTCTATCCGACAGGGGCCATCAAACTAATGAAAAACTGTTTTTT,TRBV20-1,TRBD1,TRBJ1-4,.
CASSYSGDWLEAFF,TGTGCCAGCAGTTACTCAGGGGACTGGCTTGAAGCTTTCTTT,TRBV6-5,.,TRBJ1-1,few
CSVEDGGQYF,TGCAGCGTTGAAGATGGTGGGCAGTACTTC,TRBV29-1,.,TRBJ2-7,.
CASTGTGAYGYTF,TGTGCCAGTACCGGGACAGGGGCCTATGGCTACACCTTC,TRBV11-2,TRBD1,TRBJ1-2,.
CASSPNPGQALAEAFF,TGTGCCAGCAGCCCGAACCCGGGACAGGCGTTGGCTGAAGCTTTCTTT,TRBV7-9,TRBD1,TRBJ1-1,.
CASSLWTSGTDTQYF,TGTGCCAGCAGCTTGTGGACTAGCGGCACAGATACGCAGTATTTT,TRBV11-2,TRBD2,TRBJ2-3,few
CATRQVGGEDTQYF,TGTGCCACCCGACAGGTTGGGGGCGAGGATACGCAGTATTTT,TRBV19,.,TRBJ2-3,.
CAWSVGEAGELFF,TGTGCCTGGAGTGTCGGCGAGGCCGGGGAGCTGTTTTTT,TRBV30,.,TRBJ2-2,.
CSVVGAGSSGNTIYF,TGCAGCGTTGTGGGGGCCGGGAGCTCTGGAAACACCATATATTTT,TRBV29-1,.,TRBJ1-3,.
CASSYYWDGSGYNEQFF,TGTGCCAGCAGTTACTATTGGGACGGGAGTGGGTACAATGAGCAGTTCTTC,TRBV6-5,.,TRBJ2-1,.
CASSFDGSYEQYF,TGTGCCAGCAGTTTCGACGGGAGCTACGAGCAGTACTTC,TRBV28,.,TRBJ2-7,.
CANSWQGRFSYNEQFF,TGTGCCAACAGCTGGCAGGGACGCTTCTCCTACAATGAGCAGTTCTTC,TRBV13,.,TRBJ2-1,.
CASSRQGANTEAFF,TGTGCCAGTAGCAGACAGGGGGCAAACACTGAAGCTTTCTTT,TRBV19,TRBD1,TRBJ1-1,few
CASGTGGGTEAFF,TGTGCCAGCGGGACAGGGGGAGGGACTGAAGCTTTCTTT,TRBV3-1,TRBD1,TRBJ1-1,.
CASTSGGTGFGEQYF,TGTGCCAGCACTTCAGGCGGGACAGGGTTCGGCGAGCAGTACTTC,TRBV12-3/TRBV12-4,TRBD1,TRBJ2-7,.
CASSFGVEGEQFF,TGTGCCAGCAGTTTCGGGGTTGAGGGTGAGCAGTTCTTC,TRBV27,.,TRBJ2-1,.
CASSLFRLTNYGYTF,TGCGCCAGCAGCTTGTTTCGACTTACTAACTATGGCTACACCTTC,TRBV5-1,.,TRBJ1-2,once
CSARELEARHEQFF,TGCAGTGCTAGAGAACTAGAGGCACGGCATGAGCAGTTCTTC,TRBV20-1,.,TRBJ2-1,.
CASSSRTGAYEQYF,TGTGCCAGCAGCTCGAGGACAGGAGCCTACGAGCAGTACTTC,TRBV5-5,TRBD1,TRBJ2-7,.